Each of the 8 T cell receptor beta chains below was sequenced from the same sample in a study of metastatic and nonmetastatic thyroid tumors. Each patient went into thyroid surgery without having received any treatment. TCRdb re-processed the PCR reads through MiXCR. The table includes about 45,000 clones, approximately 4.1% detected once. The material sequenced was blood. Every receptor here comes from a female donor with papillary thyroid cancer or a benign thyroid nodule (not recorded which). Some clones in this sample may be carry-over from other donors' samples.

This clone was recorded at least ten times. V usage is TRBV9 and J usage is TRBJ2-1; D call uncertain. Trimming left V 4 bases short and J 9 bases short, with 11 bases between. The length of the CDR3 is 12 residues. Germline lookup yields CDR1 SGDLS and CDR2 YYNGEE. The CDR3 here is CASSSRAGEQFF. The DNA of the CDR3 is TGTGCCAGCAGCTCACGGGCCGGTGAGCAGTTCTTC.

About this clone itself: Since a much larger clone is just one base distant, this may be a read error. This sequence joins TRBV20-1 and TRBJ2-7, with 7 bases that match TRBD1. In germline, CDR1 is DFQATT, CDR2 SNEGSKA (reference sequence). There are 15 residues in the CDR3. The CDR3 loop is CSSRSPGQISYEQYF. The CDR3 DNA reads TGCAGTTCTAGATCCCCGGGACAGATATCCTACGAGCAGTACTTC.

This clone has at least ten counts. V usage is TRBV12-3 or TRBV12-4 and J usage is TRBJ2-1; tentatively, D is TRBD1 (8 bases). Trimming cost V 6 bases and J 7 bases, with 19 bases left between them. The CDR3 runs 15 residues. The CDR3 DNA follows: TGTGCCAGCAGCTCGGGACAGGCCGGGGGGAATGAGCAGTTCTTC. This encodes CASSSGQAGGNEQFF.

The chain employs TRBV9 and TRBJ1-1, with D hard to call. The germline V and J ends were trimmed by 3 bases and 2 bases, with 5 bases remaining between them. Per the germline V gene, CDR1 is SGDLS and CDR2 is YYNGEE. This CDR3 is built from 12 residues. The CDR3, as DNA: TGTGCCAGCAGCGGTTCCAACACTGAAGCTTTCTTT. Protein: CASSGSNTEAFF.

This clone was counted at least ten times. The genes are TRBV25-1 and TRBJ2-3; 7 bases match TRBD1. CDR1 is MGHDK and CDR2 is SYGVNS in the germline V gene. V was clipped by 8 bases and J by 5 bases; unmatched bases: 16. This CDR3 region has 16 residues. CDR3 sequence reads: CASVGNTGVGGDTQYF. The CDR3 bases are TGTGCCAGCGTCGGGAATACAGGGGTAGGAGGAGATACGCAGTATTTT.

Many counts were recorded for this clone. This specimen includes other DNA sequences encoding the same CDR3. This chain links TRBV5-1 with TRBJ2-5; 9 bases agree with TRBD1. V shed 0 bases, J shed 4 bases, and the junction held 4 bases outside the gene matches. CDR3 length: 15 amino acids. The germline V gene has CDR1 SGHRS and CDR2 YFSETQ. The CDR3 reads CASSLGGTGLETQYF. CDR3 bases: TGCGCCAGCAGCTTGGGTGGGACAGGGTTAGAGACCCAGTACTTC.

This clone was seen more than once but under ten times. The chain uses TRBV27 and TRBJ2-6; 8 positions agree with TRBD1. Germline CDR1 MNHEY, CDR2 SMNVEV (reference sequence). V dropped 3 bases and J dropped 2; count of bases not matched to a gene: 6. CDR3 length: 17 amino acids. The chain's CDR3 is CASSFTGGLAGANVLTF. CDR3 DNA sequence: TGTGCCAGCAGTTTCACAGGGGGTCTAGCTGGGGCCAACGTCCTGACTTTC.

This clone appeared many times. The same CDR3 also results from other DNA sequences found in this sample. The V call is TRBV20-1, the J call TRBJ2-1, with TRBD2 identical over 10 bases. V dropped 1 base and J dropped 9; count of bases not matched to a gene: 9. Germline CDR1 DFQATT, CDR2 SNEGSKA (reference sequence). The CDR3 is 15 amino acids. CDR3 loop: CSARVASGRVGEQFF. CDR3 nucleotides: TGCAGTGCTAGAGTCGCTAGCGGGAGAGTTGGTGAGCAGTTCTTC.